Listed below are T cell receptor beta chains from one sample, sequenced in a study of long-term antiretroviral therapy in people with HIV. Repertoires were generated with immunoSEQ multiplex PCR, while TCRdb's copy carries only in-frame clones and drops some. Among 15,000 to 20,000 clones listed, over 60% were seen once. This specimen was unsorted PBMCs, taken 0.5 years before starting antiretroviral therapy. The receptors originated from a woman aged 45-59 years with HIV. Each CDR3 is given with its conserved first and last residue. D genes are given only for firm matches. The size field is filled for only some rows; it gives once, few, many or a size class.

d_call	v_call	j_call	clone_size	cdr3_aa	cdr3_nt
-	TRBV27	TRBJ2-1	-	CASSPDLVGNEQFF	TGTGCCAGCAGCCCAGATCTCGTCGGCAATGAGCAGTTCTTC
-	TRBV15	TRBJ1-5	few	CATSRGRVQPQHF	TGTGCCACCAGCAGAGGAAGGGTTCAGCCCCAGCATTTT
-	TRBV4-1	TRBJ2-2	once	CASSQDWRDGGELFF	TGCGCCAGCAGCCAAGATTGGAGGGACGGAGGGGAGCTGTTTTTT
-	TRBV2	TRBJ2-4	few	CASSTGTGNIQYF	TGTGCCAGCAGTACCGGGACGGGAAACATTCAGTACTTC
-	TRBV29-1	TRBJ1-1	-	CSVDHGGMNTEAFF	TGCAGCGTTGATCACGGGGGCATGAACACTGAAGCTTTCTTT
TRBD1	TRBV5-1	TRBJ2-5	-	CASRDPGQGGVGTQYF	TGCGCCAGCCGCGACCCGGGACAGGGGGGAGTAGGGACCCAGTACTTC
-	TRBV19	TRBJ2-7	-	CASSIPGSYEQYF	TGTGCCAGTAGTATCCCAGGGTCCTACGAGCAGTACTTC
-	TRBV4-1	TRBJ2-2	-	CASSQEGFGELFF	TGCGCCAGCAGCCAAGAAGGATTCGGGGAGCTGTTTTTT
-	TRBV5-1	TRBJ1-2	few	CASSTGASWDYGYTF	TGCGCCAGCAGCACCGGGGCATCCTGGGACTATGGCTACACCTTC
-	TRBV12-5	TRBJ1-4	-	CASGLVPDINEKLFF	TGTGCTAGTGGTTTGGTCCCCGACATTAATGAAAAACTGTTTTTT
-	TRBV7-2	TRBJ1-3	few	CASSSGTYENTIYF	TGTGCCAGCAGCTCAGGGACGTACGAAAACACCATATATTTT
TRBD1	TRBV18	TRBJ2-3	few	CASSPGQPDTQYF	TGTGCCAGCTCGCCGGGACAGCCAGATACGCAGTATTTT
TRBD2	TRBV5-1	TRBJ2-3	-	CASSLAAGWGDTQYF	TGCGCCAGCAGCTTGGCAGCGGGGTGGGGGGATACGCAGTATTTT
-	TRBV19	TRBJ2-1	-	CASSGYQGSNEQFF	TGTGCCAGTAGTGGCTATCAGGGGTCCAATGAGCAGTTCTTC
TRBD2	TRBV19	TRBJ2-5	-	CASSMGLAGRETQYF	TGTGCCAGTAGTATGGGACTAGCGGGGAGGGAGACCCAGTACTTC
-	TRBV12-5	TRBJ2-5	-	CASGRTQQETQYF	TGTGCTAGTGGCCGGACACAGCAAGAGACCCAGTACTTC
TRBD1	TRBV30	TRBJ1-2	few	CAWRVGQGNYGYTF	TGTGCCTGGAGGGTGGGACAGGGGAACTATGGCTACACCTTC
-	TRBV5-5	TRBJ2-1	-	CASSPAAGTYNEQFF	TGTGCCAGCAGCCCGGCGGCAGGAACCTACAATGAGCAGTTCTTC
-	TRBV5-1	TRBJ2-5	-	CASSLGGTQETQYF	TGCGCCAGCAGCTTGGGAGGGACCCAAGAGACCCAGTACTTC
-	TRBV30	TRBJ2-1	once	CAWSVLGGNEQFF	TGTGCCTGGAGTGTGCTAGGGGGGAATGAGCAGTTCTTC
TRBD2	TRBV5-1	TRBJ2-4	-	CASSEGGQNIQYF	TGCGCCAGCAGTGAGGGAGGGCAAAACATTCAGTACTTC
TRBD1	TRBV5-1	TRBJ2-5	-	CASRRDRGPQETQYF	TGCGCCAGCAGGCGGGACAGGGGGCCCCAAGAGACCCAGTACTTC
-	TRBV5-1	TRBJ2-7	-	CASSPGTPLVNEQYF	TGCGCCAGCAGCCCCGGGACACCGCTTGTGAACGAGCAGTACTTC
-	TRBV5-1	TRBJ1-1	-	CASSVGRTENTEAFF	TGCGCCAGCAGCGTCGGACGGACGGAGAACACTGAAGCTTTCTTT
TRBD1	TRBV6-5	TRBJ1-5	few	CASWTGIGNQPQHF	TGTGCCAGCTGGACAGGGATCGGCAATCAGCCCCAGCATTTT
TRBD1	TRBV4-1	TRBJ1-3	-	CASSQVQGGGNTIYF	TGCGCCAGCAGCCAAGTTCAGGGGGGTGGAAACACCATATATTTT
TRBD1	TRBV18	TRBJ1-3	once	CASSGTGTGNTIYF	TGTGCCAGCTCCGGGACAGGGACTGGAAACACCATATATTTT
-	TRBV7-2	TRBJ1-5	few	CASSSGTVHQPQHF	TGTGCCAGCAGCTCAGGGACGGTCCATCAGCCCCAGCATTTT
-	TRBV30	TRBJ1-1	once	CAWSLQQGEAFF	TGTGCCTGGAGTTTACAACAGGGTGAAGCTTTCTTT
-	TRBV5-6	TRBJ2-5	-	CASSLEVFGAETQYF	TGTGCCAGCAGCTTGGAGGTTTTTGGGGCAGAGACCCAGTACTTC
-	TRBV18	TRBJ1-5	-	CASSPGDGMDQPQHF	TGTGCCAGCTCACCCGGGGACGGGATGGATCAGCCCCAGCATTTT
-	TRBV5-1	TRBJ1-6	-	CASSLFGADSPLHF	TGCGCCAGCAGCTTGTTTGGGGCGGATTCACCCCTCCACTTT
-	TRBV15	TRBJ1-5	-	CATSRDRKSNQPQHF	TGTGCCACCAGCAGAGATCGAAAAAGCAATCAGCCCCAGCATTTT
-	TRBV30	TRBJ1-2	-	CAWSVPGGREGYTF	TGTGCCTGGAGTGTACCGGGAGGAAGAGAGGGCTACACCTTC
-	TRBV2	TRBJ1-5	few	CASREQGVSNQPQHF	TGTGCCAGCAGGGAACAGGGTGTAAGCAATCAGCCCCAGCATTTT
-	TRBV4-1	TRBJ1-5	-	CASSPLKQPQHF	TGCGCCAGCAGCCCTCTCAAGCAGCCCCAGCATTTT
-	TRBV7-2	TRBJ2-5	-	CASSVRGASQETQYF	TGTGCCAGCAGCGTACGGGGGGCGTCACAAGAGACCCAGTACTTC
TRBD1	TRBV5-1	TRBJ1-1	few	CASSFRQGATEAFF	TGCGCCAGCAGCTTTCGGCAGGGGGCCACTGAAGCTTTCTTT
TRBD1	TRBV6-6	TRBJ1-4	-	CASSYGSGGEKLFF	TGTGCCAGCAGTTACGGATCAGGGGGCGAAAAACTGTTTTTT